This T cell receptor (beta chain) was profiled in a study of tumor-infiltrating lymphocytes in localized non-small cell lung cancer. The wider study: Some samples were collected after neoadjuvant chemotherapy; smokers, never-smokers and several histologies were included. Resected tumor was paired with non-adjacent uninvolved lung from the same patient. Study-level results: Each assay used a separate piece of the same tissue.

The CDR3 loop spans 15 amino acids. Germline V gene sequence: CDR1 SQVTM, CDR2 ANQGSEA. Trimming took 8 bases from V and 0 from J, leaving 17 bases between them. TCRdb keeps only in-frame clones here, not all; method: immunoSEQ multiplex PCR. Among around 12,000 clones listed, approximately 80% were seen once. Of note for this clone: The antigen is not known.

The rearrangement links TRBV29-1 to TRBJ2-1; the D gene is possibly TRBD2 (6 bases). This clonotype originated in a human donor with non-small cell lung cancer. Sequenced: uninvolved lung tissue not adjacent to the tumor. The CDR3 here is CSQSGTSSSYNEQFF. Here the CDR3 DNA reads TGCAGCCAGAGTGGGACTTCTAGCTCCTACAATGAGCAGTTCTTC.